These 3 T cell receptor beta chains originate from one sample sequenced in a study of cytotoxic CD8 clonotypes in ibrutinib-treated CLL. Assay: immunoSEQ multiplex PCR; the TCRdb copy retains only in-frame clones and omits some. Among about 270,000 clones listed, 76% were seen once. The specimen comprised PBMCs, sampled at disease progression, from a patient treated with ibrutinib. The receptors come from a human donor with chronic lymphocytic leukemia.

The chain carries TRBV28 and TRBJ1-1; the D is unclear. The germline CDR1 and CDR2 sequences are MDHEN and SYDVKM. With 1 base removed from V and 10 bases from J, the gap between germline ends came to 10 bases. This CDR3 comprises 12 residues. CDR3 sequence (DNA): TGTGCCAGCAGTTTATCTGGGTCTGGAGCTTTCTTT. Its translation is CASSLSGSGAFF.

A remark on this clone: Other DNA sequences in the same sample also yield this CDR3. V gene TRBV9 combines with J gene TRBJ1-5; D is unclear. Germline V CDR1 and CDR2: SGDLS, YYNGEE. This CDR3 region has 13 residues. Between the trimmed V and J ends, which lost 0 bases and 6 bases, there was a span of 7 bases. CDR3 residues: CASSVGGSQPQHF. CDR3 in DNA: TGTGCCAGCAGCGTAGGGGGTTCTCAGCCCCAGCATTTT.

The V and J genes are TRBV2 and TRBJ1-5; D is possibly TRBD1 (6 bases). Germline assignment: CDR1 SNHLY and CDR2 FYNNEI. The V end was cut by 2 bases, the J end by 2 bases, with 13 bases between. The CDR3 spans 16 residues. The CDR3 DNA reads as TGTGCCAGCAGTGAAAGGGGGGTACAGGGCAATCAGCCCCAGCATTTT. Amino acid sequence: CASSERGVQGNQPQHF.